This entry describes one T cell receptor (beta chain). Antigen unknown. This sample is part of a study of Ad26.COV2.S vaccination and SARS-CoV-2 variants. Treatment of the sample: approximately 18 received Ad26.COV2.S at low or high dose, single or two shots; roughly five received placebo; per-sample allocation not given. Sampling was done on day 63 after the first vaccine or placebo injection. General study findings and limits: Assessments of TCR breadth and depth may have underestimated the total T cell responses.

Germline values: CDR1 SGHVS, CDR2 FQNEAQ. Trimming took off 4 bases at V and 6 bases at J, with 19 bases between the two ends. The CDR3 spans 15 residues. Profiled with immunoSEQ multiplex PCR; TCRdb holds only in-frame clones, not every one. The repertoire holds about half a million clones, with roughly nine tenths as singletons. The chain links TRBV7-8 to TRBJ2-7; D possibly corresponds to TRBD1 (5 bases). This receptor was taken from a person aged 18 to 65 who received the Ad26.COV2.S COVID-19 vaccine or a placebo. Sequenced material: peripheral blood, taken in a trial of Ad26.COV2.S vaccine versus placebo. CDR3 bases: TGTGCCAGCAGCTATAGCCGGGTCCCAGGGCTCGAGCAGTACTTC. This sequence encodes CASSYSRVPGLEQYF.